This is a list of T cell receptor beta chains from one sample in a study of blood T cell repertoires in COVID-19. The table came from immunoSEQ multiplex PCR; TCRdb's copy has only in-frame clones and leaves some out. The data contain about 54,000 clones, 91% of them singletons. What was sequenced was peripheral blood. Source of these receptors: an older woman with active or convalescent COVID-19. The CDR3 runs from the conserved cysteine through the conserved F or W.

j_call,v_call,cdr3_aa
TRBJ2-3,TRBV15,CATSSREALVDTQYF
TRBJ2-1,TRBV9,CASSVISRNNEQFF
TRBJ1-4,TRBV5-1,CASSPSRDEKLFF
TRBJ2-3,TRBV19,CASSPAGRTDTQYF
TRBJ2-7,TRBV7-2,CASSLVGAEQYF
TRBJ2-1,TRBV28,CASSTSGKYNEQFF
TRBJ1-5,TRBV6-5,CASSLPPYQPQHF
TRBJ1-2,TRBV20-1,CSATRGGGYTF
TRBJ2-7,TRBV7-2,CASSLQRGPYEQYF
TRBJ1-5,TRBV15,CATSRDDGRANQPQHF
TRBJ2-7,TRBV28,CASWDRISYEQYF
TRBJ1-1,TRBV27,CASSLSGAVEAFF
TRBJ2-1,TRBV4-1,CASSQDPRLAAGHEQFF
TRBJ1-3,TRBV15,CATRSGASSGNTIYF
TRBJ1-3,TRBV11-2,CASSSRWQGLRSGNTIYF
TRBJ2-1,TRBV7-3,CASSPELAGGLYNEQFF
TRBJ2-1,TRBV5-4,CASSLRLLAAYNEQFF
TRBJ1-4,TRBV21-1,CASTTRTEATNEKLFF
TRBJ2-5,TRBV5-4,CASSPGTVSMETQYF
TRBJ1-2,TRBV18,CASSPGTGYGYTF
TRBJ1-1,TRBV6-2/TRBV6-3,CASSPTGFKAFF
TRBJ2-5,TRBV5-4,CASSLGLAAYQETQYF
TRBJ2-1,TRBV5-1,CASSGLAGGPVNEQFF
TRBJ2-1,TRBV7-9,CASSLSLAGAYNEQFF
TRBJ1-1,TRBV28,CASSPRDRGYTEAFF
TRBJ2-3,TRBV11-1,CASSFDSPTDTQYF
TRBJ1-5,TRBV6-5,CASSRDSGRRQPQHF
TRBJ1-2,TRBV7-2,CASSSTYRQTRGYTF
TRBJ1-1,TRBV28,CASSLTTGRMNTEAFF
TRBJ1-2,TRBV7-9,CASSLVQGSYGYTF
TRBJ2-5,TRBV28,CASSSSRLAEQETQYF
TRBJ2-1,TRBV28,CASRSTSGSSYNEQFF
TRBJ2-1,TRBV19,CASTPRGRASYNEQFF
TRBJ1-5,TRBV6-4,CASSTDYSNQPQHF
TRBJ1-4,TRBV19,CASKRDTSNEKLFF
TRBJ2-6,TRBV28,CASSLGQSSGANVLTF
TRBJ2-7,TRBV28,CASSLGGVGDYEQYF
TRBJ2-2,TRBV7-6,CASSLEGQGTGELFF
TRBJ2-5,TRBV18,CASSYAQYSGETQYF
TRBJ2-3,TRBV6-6,CASSYSRTSPDTQYF
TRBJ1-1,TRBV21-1,CASSIFGEGGTEAFF
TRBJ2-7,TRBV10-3,CATIGTGTYEQYF